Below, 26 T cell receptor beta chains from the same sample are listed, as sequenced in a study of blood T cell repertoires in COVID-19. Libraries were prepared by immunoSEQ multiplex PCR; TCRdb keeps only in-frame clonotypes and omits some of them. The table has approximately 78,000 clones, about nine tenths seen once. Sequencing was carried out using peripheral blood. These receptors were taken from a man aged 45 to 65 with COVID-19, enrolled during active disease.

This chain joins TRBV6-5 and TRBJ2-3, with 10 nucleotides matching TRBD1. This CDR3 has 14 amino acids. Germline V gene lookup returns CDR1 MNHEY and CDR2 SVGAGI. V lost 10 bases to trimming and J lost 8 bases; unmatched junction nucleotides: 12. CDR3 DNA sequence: TGTGCCACTGATGACAGGGGGCGCGAGGGTACGCAGTATTTT. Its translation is CATDDRGREGTQYF.

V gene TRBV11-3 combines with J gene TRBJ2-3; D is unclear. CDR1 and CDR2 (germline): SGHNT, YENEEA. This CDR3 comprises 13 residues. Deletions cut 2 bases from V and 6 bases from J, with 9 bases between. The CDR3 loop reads CASSLLYPDTQYF. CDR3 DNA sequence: TGTGCCAGCAGCTTACTCTACCCGGATACGCAGTATTTT.

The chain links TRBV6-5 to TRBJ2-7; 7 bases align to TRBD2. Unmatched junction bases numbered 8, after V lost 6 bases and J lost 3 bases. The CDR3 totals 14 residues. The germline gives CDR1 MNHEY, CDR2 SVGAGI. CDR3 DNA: TGTGCCAGCAGGACGGATGGCGGGAGCTACGAGCAGTACGTC. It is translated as CASRTDGGSYEQYV.

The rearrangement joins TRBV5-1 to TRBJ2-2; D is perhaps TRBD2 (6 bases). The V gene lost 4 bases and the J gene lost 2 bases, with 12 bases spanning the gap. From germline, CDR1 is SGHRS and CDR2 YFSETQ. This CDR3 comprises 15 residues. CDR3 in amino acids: CASSPGGINTGELFF. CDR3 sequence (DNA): TGCGCCAGCAGCCCTGGGGGGATCAACACCGGGGAGCTGTTTTTT.

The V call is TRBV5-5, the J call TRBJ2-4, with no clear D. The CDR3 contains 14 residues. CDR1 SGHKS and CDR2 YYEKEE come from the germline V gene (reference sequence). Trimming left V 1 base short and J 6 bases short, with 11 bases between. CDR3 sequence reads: CASSLLSVRNIQYF. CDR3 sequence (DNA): TGTGCCAGCAGCTTGTTAAGCGTACGAAACATTCAGTACTTC.

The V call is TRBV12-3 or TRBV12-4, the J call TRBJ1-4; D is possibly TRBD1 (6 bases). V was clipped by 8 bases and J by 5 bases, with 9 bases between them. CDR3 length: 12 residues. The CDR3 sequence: CASGQLNEKLFF. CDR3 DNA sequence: TGTGCCAGCGGACAGTTAAATGAAAAACTGTTTTTT.

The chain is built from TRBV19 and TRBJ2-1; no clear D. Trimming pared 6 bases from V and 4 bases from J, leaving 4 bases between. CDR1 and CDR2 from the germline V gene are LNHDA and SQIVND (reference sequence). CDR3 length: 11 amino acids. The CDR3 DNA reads TGTGCCAGTAGGGCTTACAATGAGCAGTTCTTC. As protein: CASRAYNEQFF.

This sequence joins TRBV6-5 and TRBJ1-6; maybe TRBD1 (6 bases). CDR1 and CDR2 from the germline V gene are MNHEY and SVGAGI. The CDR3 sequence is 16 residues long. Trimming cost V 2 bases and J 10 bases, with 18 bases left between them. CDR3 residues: CASSYPSRGSMSPLHF. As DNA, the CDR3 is TGTGCCAGCAGTTACCCTTCCAGGGGAAGCATGTCACCCCTCCACTTT.

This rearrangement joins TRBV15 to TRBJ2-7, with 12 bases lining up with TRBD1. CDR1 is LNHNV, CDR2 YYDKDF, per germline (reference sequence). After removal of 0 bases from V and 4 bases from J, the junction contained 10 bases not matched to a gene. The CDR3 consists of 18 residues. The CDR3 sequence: CATSREGVGQGARYEQYF. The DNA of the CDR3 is TGTGCCACCAGCAGAGAGGGGGTGGGACAGGGGGCTAGATACGAGCAGTACTTC. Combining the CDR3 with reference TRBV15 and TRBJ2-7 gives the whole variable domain DAMVIQNPRYQVTQFGKPVTLSCSQTLNHNVMYWYQQKSSQAPKLLFHYYDKDFNNEADTPDNFQSRRPNTSFCFLDIRSPGLGDTAMYLCATSREGVGQGARYEQYFGPGTRLTVT.

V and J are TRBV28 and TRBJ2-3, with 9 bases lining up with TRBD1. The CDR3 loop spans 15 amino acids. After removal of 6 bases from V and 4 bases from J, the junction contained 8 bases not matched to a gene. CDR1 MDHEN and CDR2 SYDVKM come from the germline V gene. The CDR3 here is CASSPGQGGPDTQYF. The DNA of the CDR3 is TGTGCCAGCAGCCCGGGACAGGGAGGTCCAGATACGCAGTATTTT.

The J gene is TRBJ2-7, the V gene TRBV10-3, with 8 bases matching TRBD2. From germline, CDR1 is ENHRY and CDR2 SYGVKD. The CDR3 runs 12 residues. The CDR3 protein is CATSGGSYEQYV. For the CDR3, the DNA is TGTGCTACTAGCGGTGGCTCCTACGAGCAGTACGTC.

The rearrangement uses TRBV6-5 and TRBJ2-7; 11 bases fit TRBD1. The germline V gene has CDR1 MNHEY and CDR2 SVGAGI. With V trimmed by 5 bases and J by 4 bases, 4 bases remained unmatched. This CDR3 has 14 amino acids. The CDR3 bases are TGTGCCAGCAGTCGGACAGGGGGCGTGTACGAGCAGTACTTC. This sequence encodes CASSRTGGVYEQYF.

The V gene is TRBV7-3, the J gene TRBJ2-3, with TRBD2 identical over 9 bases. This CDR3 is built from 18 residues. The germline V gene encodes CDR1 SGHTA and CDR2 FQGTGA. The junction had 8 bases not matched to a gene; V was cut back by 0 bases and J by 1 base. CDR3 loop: CASSLTRVAGVRTDTQYF. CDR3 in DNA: TGTGCCAGCAGCTTAACGAGGGTAGCGGGAGTTCGCACAGATACGCAGTATTTT.

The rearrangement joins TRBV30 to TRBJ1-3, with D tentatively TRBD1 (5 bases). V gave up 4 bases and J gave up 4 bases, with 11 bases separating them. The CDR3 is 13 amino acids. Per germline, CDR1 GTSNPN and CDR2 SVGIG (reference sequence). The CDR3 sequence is CAWNRGGGNTIYF. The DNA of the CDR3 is TGTGCCTGGAACCGGGGGGGAGGAAACACCATATATTTT.

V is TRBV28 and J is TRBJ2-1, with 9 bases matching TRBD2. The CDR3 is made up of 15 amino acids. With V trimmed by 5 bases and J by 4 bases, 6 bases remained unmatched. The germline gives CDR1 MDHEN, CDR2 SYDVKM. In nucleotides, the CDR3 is TGTGCCAGCAGTACGCGGGAGGGCCCGTACAATGAGCAGTTCTTC. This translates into CASSTREGPYNEQFF.

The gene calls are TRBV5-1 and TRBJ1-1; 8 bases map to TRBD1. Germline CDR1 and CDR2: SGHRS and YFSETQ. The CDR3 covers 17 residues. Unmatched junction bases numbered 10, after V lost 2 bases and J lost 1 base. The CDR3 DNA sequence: TGCGCCAGCAGCTTAAACCCAACGACAGGGGCGAACACTGAAGCTTTCTTT. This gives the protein CASSLNPTTGANTEAFF.

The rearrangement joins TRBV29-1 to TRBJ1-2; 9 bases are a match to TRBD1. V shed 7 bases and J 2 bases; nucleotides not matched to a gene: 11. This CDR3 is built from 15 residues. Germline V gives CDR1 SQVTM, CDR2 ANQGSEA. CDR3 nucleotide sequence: TGCAGCGCCTCGGTAGGGGGGACAGGGAACTATGGCTACACCTTC. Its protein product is CSASVGGTGNYGYTF.

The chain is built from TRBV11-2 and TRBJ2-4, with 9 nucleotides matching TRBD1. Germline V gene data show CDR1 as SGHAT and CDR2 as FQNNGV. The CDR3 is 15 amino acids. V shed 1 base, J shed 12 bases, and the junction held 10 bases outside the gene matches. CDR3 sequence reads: CASSLVGDREGGQYF. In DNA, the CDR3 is TGTGCCAGCAGCTTAGTGGGGGACAGGGAGGGAGGTCAGTACTTC.

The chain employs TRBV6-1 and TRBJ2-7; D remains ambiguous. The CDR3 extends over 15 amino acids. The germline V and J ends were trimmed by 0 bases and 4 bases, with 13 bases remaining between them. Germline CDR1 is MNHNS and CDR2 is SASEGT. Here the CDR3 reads CASSEAAEIRYEQYF. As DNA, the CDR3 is TGTGCCAGCAGTGAAGCCGCCGAGATTCGATACGAGCAGTACTTC.

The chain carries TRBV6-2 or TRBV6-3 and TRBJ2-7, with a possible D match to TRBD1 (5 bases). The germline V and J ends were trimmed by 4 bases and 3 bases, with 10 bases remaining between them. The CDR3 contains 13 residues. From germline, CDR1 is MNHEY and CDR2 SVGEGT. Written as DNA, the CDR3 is TGTGCCAGCAGTTTCGACACAGGCTACGAGCAGTACTTC. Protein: CASSFDTGYEQYF.

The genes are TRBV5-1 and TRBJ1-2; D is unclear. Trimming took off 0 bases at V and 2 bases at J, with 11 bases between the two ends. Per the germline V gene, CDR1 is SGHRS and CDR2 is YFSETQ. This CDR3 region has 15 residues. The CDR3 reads CASSLEGQVNYGYTF. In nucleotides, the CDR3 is TGCGCCAGCAGCTTGGAAGGTCAGGTCAACTATGGCTACACCTTC. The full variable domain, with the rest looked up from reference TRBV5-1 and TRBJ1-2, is KAGVTQTPRYLIKTRGQQVTLSCSPISGHRSVSWYQQTPGQGLQFLFEYFSETQRNKGNFPGRFSGRQFSNSRSEMNVSTLELGDSALYLCASSLEGQVNYGYTFGSGTRLTVV.

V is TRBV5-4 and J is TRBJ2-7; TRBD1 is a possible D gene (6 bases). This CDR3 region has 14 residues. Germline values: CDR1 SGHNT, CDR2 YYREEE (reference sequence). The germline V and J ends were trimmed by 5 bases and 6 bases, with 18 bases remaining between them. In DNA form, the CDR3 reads TGTGCCAGCAGTAGAGACAGGTTCGGCCTCGAGCAGTACTTC. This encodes CASSRDRFGLEQYF.

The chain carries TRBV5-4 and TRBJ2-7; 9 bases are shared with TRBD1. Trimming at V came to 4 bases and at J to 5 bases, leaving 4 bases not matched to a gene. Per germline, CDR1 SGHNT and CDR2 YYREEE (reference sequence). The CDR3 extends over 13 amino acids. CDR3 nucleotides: TGTGCCAGCAGCATACAGGGGGCAGACGAGCAGTACGTC. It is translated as CASSIQGADEQYV.

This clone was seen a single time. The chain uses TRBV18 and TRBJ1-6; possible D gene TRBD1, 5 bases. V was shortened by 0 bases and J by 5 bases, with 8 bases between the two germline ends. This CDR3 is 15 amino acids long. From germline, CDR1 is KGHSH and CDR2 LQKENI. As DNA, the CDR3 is TGTGCCAGCTCACCACCGACAGATCATAATTCACCCCTCCACTTT. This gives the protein CASSPPTDHNSPLHF.

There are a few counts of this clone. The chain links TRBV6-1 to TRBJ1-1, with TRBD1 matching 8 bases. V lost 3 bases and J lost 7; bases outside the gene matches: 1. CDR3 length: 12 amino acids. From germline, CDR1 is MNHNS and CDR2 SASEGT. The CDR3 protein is CASSDRGLEAFF. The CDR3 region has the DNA TGTGCCAGCAGTGACAGGGGGCTTGAAGCTTTCTTT.

The CDR3 DNA is TGTGCCAGCAATCCAGGATTGAACACCGGGGAGCTGTTTTTT. Encoded protein: CASNPGLNTGELFF. The rearrangement links TRBV6-5 to TRBJ2-2, with D unresolved. The germline V gene has CDR1 MNHEY and CDR2 SVGAGI. Between the trimmed V and J ends, which lost 7 bases and 1 base, there was a span of 10 bases. The CDR3 covers 14 residues.